This TCR beta chain was captured by sequencing in a study of cytomegalovirus exposure and HLA in healthy donors. Study results and caveats: According to the study, roughly 160 TCR beta chains were cytomegalovirus-associated. Through in vitro validation, three CMV-associated chains were shown to be specific for CMV antigens.

The CDR3 length is 14 residues. Trimming shortened V by 4 bases and J by 4 bases, and 13 bases separated the two germline ends. In germline, CDR1 is SGHAT, CDR2 FQNNGV. Method: immunoSEQ multiplex PCR; TCRdb's copy keeps in-frame clones and lacks some. The data hold 100,000 to 150,000 clones, with 85% to 90% observed a single time. On this clone itself: Its antigen is undetermined.

The origin of this receptor is a woman between 18 and 30 years old in good health and CMV-seronegative. The chain uses TRBV11-2 and TRBJ1-1; maybe TRBD1 (6 bases). The specimen was PBMCs. The CDR3 region is CASSSIRGRTEAFF. CDR3 nucleotide sequence: TGTGCCAGCAGCTCGATCAGGGGACGCACTGAAGCTTTCTTT.